This T cell receptor (beta chain) was retrieved from a study of shared clonotypes between healthy human individuals. The CDR3 has 16 residues. Germline trimming cut 7 bases from V and 5 bases from J; bases unmatched to any gene: 13. Germline CDR1 reads LNHDA; CDR2 reads SQIVND (reference sequence). Repertoires were generated with immunoSEQ multiplex PCR, while TCRdb's copy carries only in-frame clones and drops some. The data show some 1 million clones, about 80% seen once. The source of this sequence is a young man in good health. Specimen: memory CD4+ T cells sorted from blood. Described subset: CD45RA-negative fraction. The V call is TRBV19, the J call TRBJ2-3, with 9 bases aligning to TRBD1. The CDR3 DNA sequence: TGTGCCAGTAAGAGGGTACGGACAGGGGACGGAGATACGCAGTATTTT. Translated: CASKRVRTGDGDTQYF.